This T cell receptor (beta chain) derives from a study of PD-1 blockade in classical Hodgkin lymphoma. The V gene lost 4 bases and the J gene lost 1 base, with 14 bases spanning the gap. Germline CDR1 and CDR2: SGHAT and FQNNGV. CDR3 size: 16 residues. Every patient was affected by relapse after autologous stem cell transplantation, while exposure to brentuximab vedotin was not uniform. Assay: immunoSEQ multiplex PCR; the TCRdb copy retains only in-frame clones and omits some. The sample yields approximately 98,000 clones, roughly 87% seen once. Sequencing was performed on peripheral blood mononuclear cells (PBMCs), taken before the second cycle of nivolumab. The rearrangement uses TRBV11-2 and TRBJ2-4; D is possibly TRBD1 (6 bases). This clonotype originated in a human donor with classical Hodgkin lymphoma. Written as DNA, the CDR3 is TGTGCCAGCAGCTCGAGGACAGAAGACGCCAAAAACATTCAGTACTTC. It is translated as CASSSRTEDAKNIQYF.